Sequencing of this T cell receptor (beta chain) was carried out in a study of CD8 T cells in ankylosing spondylitis. Findings and caveats of the study: A motif in TCR beta, a set of fewer than ten highly homologous variants, appeared characteristic of ankylosing spondylitis blood. Significant enrichment of disease-linked clones was reported in matched ankylosing spondylitis synovial fluid. Disease-linked clones proved CD8+ and comparatively uncommon in peripheral blood.

The germline V gene encodes CDR1 MNHNS and CDR2 SASEGT. This CDR3 is built from 14 residues. Between the trimmed V and J ends, which lost 8 bases and 4 bases, there was a span of 18 bases. Generation of TCR beta libraries employed quantitative 5'-RACE incorporating molecular barcodes. TCRdb ran MiXCR on the 5' RACE reads and lists one entry per CDR3 protein. The sample gives around 130,000 distinct CDR3 sequences, over 15% of which show up once; around a third is in the top ten. Comments on this clonotype: No antigen is known for it.

The V call is TRBV6-1, the J call TRBJ2-7; perhaps TRBD1 as D (8 bases). Material for sequencing was blood, either unsorted or a sorted T cell fraction (not recorded which). This receptor was obtained from a male donor with ankylosing spondylitis. The CDR3 loop is CASADRGLPYEQYF. Written as DNA, the CDR3 is TGTGCCAGCGCTGACAGGGGACTACCTTACGAGCAGTACTTC.